The clone carrying this TCR beta chain was observed a handful of times. Antigen: not known. This CDR3 comprises 11 residues. Between the trimmed V and J ends, which lost 3 bases and 6 bases, there was a span of 6 bases. Germline loops: CDR1 SGHAT, CDR2 FQNNGV. The sample originates from a study of early T cells in non-severe SARS-CoV-2 infection. Study-wide results and limits: VDJdb-based matching was biased toward anti-spike CD8 responses and missed private and CD4 specificities.

Individual cDNA molecules were tagged with unique molecular identifiers. MiXCR, applied by TCRdb to the 5' RACE reads, yields one record per CDR3 protein. Of about 40,000 distinct CDR3 sequences in the sample, about 25% were seen once. The chain joins TRBV11-2 to TRBJ2-7; tentative D call: TRBD2 (5 bases). Sequences were derived from whole blood, sampled at baseline. This receptor was obtained from an adult who was a healthcare worker with PCR-confirmed SARS-CoV-2 infection or an uninfected control (not recorded which). The CDR3 here is CASSLRVEQYF. The CDR3, as DNA: TGTGCCAGCAGCTTGAGGGTCGAGCAGTACTTC. The full variable domain, in which reference TRBV11-2 and TRBJ2-7 provide the parts outside the CDR3, is EAGVAQSPRYKIIEKRQSVAFWCNPISGHATLYWYQQILGQGPKLLIQFQNNGVVDDSQLPKDRFSAERLKGVDSTLKIQPAKLEDSAVYLCASSLRVEQYFGPGTRLTVT.